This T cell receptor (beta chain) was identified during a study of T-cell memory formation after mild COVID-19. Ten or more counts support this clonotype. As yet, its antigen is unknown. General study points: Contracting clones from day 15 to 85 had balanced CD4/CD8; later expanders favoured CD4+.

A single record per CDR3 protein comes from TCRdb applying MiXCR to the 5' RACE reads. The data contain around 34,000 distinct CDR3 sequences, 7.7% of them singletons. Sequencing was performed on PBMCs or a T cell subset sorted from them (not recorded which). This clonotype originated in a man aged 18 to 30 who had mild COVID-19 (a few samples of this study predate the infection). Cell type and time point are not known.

The CDR3 DNA follows: TGCGCCAGCAGCTTGGCCCAGGGGACTGGGGCCAACGTCCTGACTTTC. It specifies CASSLAQGTGANVLTF. The genes are TRBV5-1 and TRBJ2-6; possible D gene TRBD1, 6 bases. Trimming left V 0 bases short and J 2 bases short, with 9 bases between. CDR3 size: 16 residues. Germline loops: CDR1 SGHRS, CDR2 YFSETQ.